Below are 16 T cell receptor beta chains sequenced from a single sample in a study of T cell responses to AZD1222 COVID-19 vaccine. TCRdb's table, derived via immunoSEQ multiplex PCR, lists solely in-frame clones and lacks some. The sample shows 150,000 to 200,000 clones, 85% to 95% of them seen only once. This specimen consisted of peripheral blood, obtained on day 0 of AZD1222 vaccination. Receptors originate from an adult in good health.

This sequence joins TRBV28 and TRBJ1-2; a weak D match, TRBD1 (6 bases). CDR1 is MDHEN and CDR2 is SYDVKM in the germline V gene. V shed 4 bases and J shed 1 base, with 22 bases lying between them. The CDR3 consists of 18 residues. The DNA for the CDR3 is TGTGCCAGCAGTTACCTGATCGGACAGCCTTTGCTTAACTATGGCTACACCTTC. This sequence encodes CASSYLIGQPLLNYGYTF.

The V call is TRBV5-1, the J call TRBJ2-6, with a possible D match to TRBD1 (5 bases). The germline V and J ends were trimmed by 1 base and 10 bases, with 15 bases remaining between them. The length of the CDR3 is 15 residues. Per germline, CDR1 SGHRS and CDR2 YFSETQ. Here the CDR3 reads CASSLPSQGGNVLTF. The CDR3 DNA sequence: TGCGCCAGCAGCTTGCCCTCCCAGGGTGGGAACGTCCTGACTTTC.

V and J are TRBV27 and TRBJ1-2; unclear D gene. The germline gives CDR1 MNHEY, CDR2 SMNVEV (reference sequence). With 8 bases removed from V and 4 bases from J, the gap between germline ends came to 17 bases. The CDR3 covers 14 residues. In nucleotides, the CDR3 is TGTGCCAGCCCCCACAGTGGGGTGGCCTATGGCTACACCTTC. Protein sequence: CASPHSGVAYGYTF.

The chain combines TRBV5-1 with TRBJ2-5; TRBD2 matches 7 bases. The junction had 8 bases not matched to a gene; V was cut back by 7 bases and J by 5 bases. CDR1 and CDR2 (germline): SGHRS, YFSETQ. The CDR3 sequence is 13 residues long. The CDR3 spells CASGGGSTETQYF. In DNA form, the CDR3 reads TGCGCCAGCGGAGGCGGGAGTACGGAGACCCAGTACTTC.

The chain combines TRBV27 with TRBJ2-7, with D unresolved. Trimming left V 4 bases short and J 3 bases short, with 13 bases between. CDR1 and CDR2 from the germline V gene are MNHEY and SMNVEV (reference sequence). The CDR3 is made up of 14 amino acids. This chain's CDR3 is CASSSGQTSYEQYF. CDR3 bases: TGTGCCAGCAGTTCCGGGCAGACAAGCTACGAGCAGTACTTC.

This clone has just one count. The V gene is TRBV5-5, the J gene TRBJ1-4, with a weak D call TRBD1 (5 bases). The CDR3 has 16 residues. Per the germline V gene, CDR1 is SGHKS and CDR2 is YYEKEE (reference sequence). Trimming left V 0 bases short and J 5 bases short, with 14 bases between. CDR3: CASSLVMAGLNEKLFF. CDR3 coding DNA: TGTGCCAGCAGCTTGGTGATGGCAGGGCTGAATGAAAAACTGTTTTTT.

The chain recombines TRBV3-1 (or the pseudogene TRBV3-2) with TRBJ1-3; the D is unclear. The germline V and J ends were trimmed by 5 bases and 1 base, with 9 bases remaining between them. Germline-derived CDR1 and CDR2 are LGHDT and YNNKEL (reference sequence). CDR3 size: 14 residues. CDR3 nucleotides: TGTGCCAGCAGCGAGATCAGATCTGGAAACACCATATATTTT. Its translation: CASSEIRSGNTIYF.

This chain connects TRBV5-5 to TRBJ2-3; TRBD2 matches 11 bases. V shed 7 bases, J shed 3 bases, and the junction held 19 bases outside the gene matches. This CDR3 is 19 amino acids long. Germline V gives CDR1 SGHKS, CDR2 YYEKEE (reference sequence). This CDR3 reads CASRQKGLAGGLGTDTQYF. In DNA, the CDR3 is TGTGCCAGCCGTCAAAAGGGGCTAGCGGGGGGCCTAGGGACAGATACGCAGTATTTT.

The gene calls are TRBV6-6 and TRBJ1-2; 7 bases agree with TRBD1. With V trimmed by 8 bases and J by 2 bases, 5 bases remained unmatched. Germline CDR1 reads MNHNY; CDR2 reads SVGAGI (reference sequence). This CDR3 is built from 13 residues. CDR3 nucleotide sequence: TGTGCCAGCGGAGGACAGGCGAACTATGGCTACACCTTC. As protein: CASGGQANYGYTF.

This CDR3 reads CASSLPNTEAFF. The CDR3 region has the DNA TGTGCCAGCAGTCTACCGAACACTGAAGCTTTCTTT. V is TRBV28 and J is TRBJ1-1; no firm D call. Germline CDR1 and CDR2: MDHEN and SYDVKM. The CDR3 is made up of 12 amino acids. Trimming shortened V by 5 bases and J by 1 base, and 5 bases separated the two germline ends.

The gene calls are TRBV13 and TRBJ2-7; tentatively, D is TRBD1 (5 bases). CDR1 is PRHDT, CDR2 FYEKMQ, per germline (reference sequence). V was clipped by 4 bases and J by 4 bases, with 17 bases between them. This CDR3 region has 15 residues. CDR3 coding DNA: TGTGCCAGCAGCTCGCCCCAGGGTAATAGGTACGAGCAGTACTTC. Protein sequence: CASSSPQGNRYEQYF.

V and J are TRBV6-2 or TRBV6-3 and TRBJ2-1, with D uncertain. Germline CDR1 MNHEY, CDR2 SVGEGT. This CDR3 region has 14 residues. V was cut by 6 bases and J by 8 bases, with 17 bases left in between. CDR3 region: CASSFSLYRDEQFF. CDR3 nucleotide sequence: TGTGCCAGCAGCTTTTCCCTTTACCGGGATGAGCAGTTCTTC.

The chain employs TRBV5-1 and TRBJ2-3; D is possibly TRBD2 (6 bases). Germline V gene lookup returns CDR1 SGHRS and CDR2 YFSETQ. This CDR3 has 16 residues. V lost 0 bases to trimming and J lost 4 bases, with 15 bases between them. In DNA, the CDR3 is TGCGCCAGCAGCTTGGGCCTAGCGTTCGAGGCAGATACGCAGTATTTT. Translating it yields CASSLGLAFEADTQYF. Full variable domain (missing parts from reference TRBV5-1 and TRBJ2-3): KAGVTQTPRYLIKTRGQQVTLSCSPISGHRSVSWYQQTPGQGLQFLFEYFSETQRNKGNFPGRFSGRQFSNSRSEMNVSTLELGDSALYLCASSLGLAFEADTQYFGPGTRLTVL.

The rearrangement links TRBV11-3 to TRBJ2-1, with 10 bases that match TRBD2. Germline V gene sequence: CDR1 SGHNT, CDR2 YENEEA. The CDR3 is made up of 17 amino acids. The J segment lost 6 bases and the V segment lost 5 bases, leaving 13 bases of the junction unmatched. The CDR3 loop is CASSQTSGLRTGNEQFF. The CDR3 coding sequence is TGTGCCAGCAGCCAGACTAGCGGGCTGCGCACGGGCAATGAGCAGTTCTTC. The entire variable domain, with the rest obtained from reference TRBV11-3 and TRBJ2-1, is as follows: EAGVVQSPRYKIIEKKQPVAFWCNPISGHNTLYWYLQNLGQGPELLIRYENEEAVDDSQLPKDRFSAERLKGVDSTLKIQPAELGDSAVYLCASSQTSGLRTGNEQFFGPGTRLTVL.

The genes are TRBV14 and TRBJ1-1; tentatively, D is TRBD1 (6 bases). The V gene's germline CDR1 is SGHDN and CDR2 FVKESK. The CDR3 extends over 13 amino acids. Trimming cost V 1 base and J 10 bases, with 13 bases left between them. The CDR3 nucleotides are TGTGCCAGCAGCCAAGGGGTGGGGGCCCGAGCTTTCTTT. It yields the protein CASSQGVGARAFF. The whole variable domain, remainder taken from reference TRBV14 and TRBJ1-1, is EAGVTQFPSHSVIEKGQTVTLRCDPISGHDNLYWYRRVMGKEIKFLLHFVKESKQDESGMPNNRFLAERTGGTYSTLKVQPAELEDSGVYFCASSQGVGARAFFGQGTRLTVV.

A few counts support this clone. The V gene is TRBV4-1, the J gene TRBJ1-5; D is undetermined. The CDR3 is made up of 16 amino acids. Germline V lookup: CDR1 MGHRA, CDR2 YSYEKL. V lost 3 bases, J lost 2 bases, and 14 bases lay in between. The CDR3 sequence is CASSHDGDHGNQPQHF. The CDR3 coding sequence is TGCGCCAGCAGCCACGACGGAGACCACGGCAATCAGCCCCAGCATTTT.